This T cell receptor (beta chain) originates from a study of blood T cells in healthy people across ages. Study observations and caveats: Strongly correlated with naive T cell percentage was TCR beta diversity. The unsorted PBMCs prevented any conclusive comparison of naive versus antigen-experienced cells. Fewer expanded clones and more diversity marked long-lived versus aged donors.

Primers used in a second PCR of roughly 7 to 12 cycles were a sample-barcoded 5' primer and a J-beta primer mix. MiXCR, applied by TCRdb to the 5' RACE reads, yields one record per CDR3 protein. The table has 850,000 or so distinct CDR3 sequences, more than 25% seen once. Per individual sample, total RNA of at least 6 micrograms was extracted. This CDR3 region has 15 residues. Between the trimmed V and J ends, which lost 5 bases and 2 bases, there was a span of 14 bases. This clonotype was picked up many times. Its target is unknown. J is TRBJ2-3 and V is TRBV12-3 or TRBV12-4; D is possibly TRBD2 (5 bases). The sample comprised blood. This receptor was obtained from a woman of 80 years or more in good health. The CDR3 is CASSALAPNTDTQYF. CDR3 DNA: TGTGCCAGCAGTGCGCTAGCCCCAAACACAGATACGCAGTATTTT.